In its sample, the clone carrying this TCR beta chain was seen once. What it binds is unknown. The data were obtained in a study of T cell repertoires and Cas9 in healthy adults. Study as a whole: CD4 and CD8 compartments: SpCas9-reactive T cells profiled for potency, cytotoxicity, lineage.

Sequencing was performed with immunoSEQ multiplex PCR; in TCRdb, only in-frame clones are kept and a portion is missing. The data show about 15,000 clones, around nine tenths seen once. Regarding the study as a whole: SpCas9-reactive effector T cells were reportedly restrained in vitro by SpCas9-reactive regulatory T cells.

Input material: Tregs (CD4+, CD25+, CD127-, CD137-, CD154-) from PBMCs; culture status not recorded. The sequence derives from a human donor in good health.

As DNA, the CDR3 is TGTGCCAGCAGCCGTGAGTGGGGTAACGAGCAGTACTTC. Protein: CASSREWGNEQYF. This chain links TRBV6-1 with TRBJ2-7; D gene uncertain. The CDR3 has 13 residues. Trimming left V 6 bases short and J 5 bases short, with 14 bases between. Germline CDR1 reads MNHNS; CDR2 reads SASEGT.